This TCR beta chain was captured in a study of blood T cell repertoires in COVID-19. Germline CDR1 reads MNHEY; CDR2 reads SMNVEV (reference sequence). The CDR3 runs 13 residues. The V and J ends lost 5 bases and 13 bases, in that order; junction bases with no gene match: 9. Here immunoSEQ multiplex PCR was the method, and the copy in TCRdb shows in-frame clones only, minus some. This repertoire shows about 230,000 clones, over 75% found once; its top ten account for more than 9%. This chain links TRBV27 with TRBJ2-1; 9 positions agree with TRBD2. The sequence was obtained from a middle-aged man with COVID-19, enrolled during active disease. Sample: peripheral blood. As DNA, the CDR3 is TGTGCCAGCAGTGAGGTGGGCGGGAGGGCACAGTTCTTC. Residues: CASSEVGGRAQFF.